The TCR beta chain described here comes from a study of CD8 T cells in ankylosing spondylitis. Overall study findings and caveats: Matched ankylosing spondylitis synovial fluid reportedly contained a significantly enriched population of disease-linked clones. Earlier authors reported some of these motif variants in reactive arthritis synovial fluid and blood. In peripheral blood, disease-linked CD8+ clones occurred at relatively low frequencies.

This clonotype came up a few times. The antigen is undetermined. Each TCR beta library was made by quantitative 5'-RACE that incorporated molecular barcodes. TCRdb re-called the 5' RACE reads through MiXCR, storing one row per CDR3 protein. The sample yields 210,000 or so distinct CDR3 sequences, around 8% seen once. The CDR3 length is 14 residues. Between the trimmed V and J ends, which lost 2 bases and 7 bases, there was a span of 12 bases. Germline CDR1 is SNHLY and CDR2 is FYNNEI. Specimen: blood, either unsorted or a sorted T cell fraction (not recorded which). This chain links TRBV2 with TRBJ1-5, with D possibly matching TRBD1 (5 bases). This sequence originates from a female donor with ankylosing spondylitis or in good health (not recorded which). The CDR3 bases are TGTGCCAGCAGTGAATGGGCAGGGAGACAGCCCCAGCATTTT. Its protein is CASSEWAGRQPQHF.